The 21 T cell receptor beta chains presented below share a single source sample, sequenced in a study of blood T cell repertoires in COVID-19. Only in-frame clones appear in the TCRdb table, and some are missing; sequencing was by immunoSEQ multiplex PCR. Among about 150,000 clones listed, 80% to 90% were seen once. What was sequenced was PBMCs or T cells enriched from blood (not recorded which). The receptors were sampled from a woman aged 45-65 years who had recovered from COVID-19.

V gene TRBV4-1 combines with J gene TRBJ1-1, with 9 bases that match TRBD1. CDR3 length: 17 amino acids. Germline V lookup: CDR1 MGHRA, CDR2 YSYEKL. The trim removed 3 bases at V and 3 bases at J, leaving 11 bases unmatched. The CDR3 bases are TGCGCCAGCAGCCACACCCGGGGACAGGGAGGGGACACTGAAGCTTTCTTT. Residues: CASSHTRGQGGDTEAFF.

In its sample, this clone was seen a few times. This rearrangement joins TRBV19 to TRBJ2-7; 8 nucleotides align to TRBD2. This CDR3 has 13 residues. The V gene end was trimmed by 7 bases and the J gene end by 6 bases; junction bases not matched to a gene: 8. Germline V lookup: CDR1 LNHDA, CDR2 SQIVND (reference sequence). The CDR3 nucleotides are TGTGCCAGTACTCCGAGCGGGGGCGGCGAGCAGTACTTC. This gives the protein CASTPSGGGEQYF.

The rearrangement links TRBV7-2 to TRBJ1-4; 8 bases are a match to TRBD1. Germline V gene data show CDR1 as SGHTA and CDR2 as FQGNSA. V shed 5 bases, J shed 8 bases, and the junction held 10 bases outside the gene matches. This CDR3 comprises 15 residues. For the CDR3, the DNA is TGTGCCAGCAGCCCCCAGACGGACAGGGTCGAAAAACTGTTTTTT. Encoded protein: CASSPQTDRVEKLFF. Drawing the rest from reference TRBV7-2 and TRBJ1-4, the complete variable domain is GAGVSQSPSNKVTEKGKDVELRCDPISGHTALYWYRQSLGQGLEFLIYFQGNSAPDKSGLPSDRFSAERTGGSVSTLTIQRTQQEDSAVYLCASSPQTDRVEKLFFGSGTQLSVL.

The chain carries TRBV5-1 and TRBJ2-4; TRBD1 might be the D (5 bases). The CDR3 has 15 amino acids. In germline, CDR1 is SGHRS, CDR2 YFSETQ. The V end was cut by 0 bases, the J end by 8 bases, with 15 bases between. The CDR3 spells CASSLGQGATDIQYF. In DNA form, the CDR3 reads TGCGCCAGCAGCTTGGGGCAGGGCGCGACGGACATTCAGTACTTC.

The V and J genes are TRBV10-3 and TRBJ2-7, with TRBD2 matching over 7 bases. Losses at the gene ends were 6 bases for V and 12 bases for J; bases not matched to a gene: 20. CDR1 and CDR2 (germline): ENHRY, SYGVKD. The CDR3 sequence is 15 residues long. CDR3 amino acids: CAIRKNLAVIPEVYF. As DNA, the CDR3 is TGTGCCATCAGGAAGAATCTAGCGGTCATACCGGAGGTGTACTTC.

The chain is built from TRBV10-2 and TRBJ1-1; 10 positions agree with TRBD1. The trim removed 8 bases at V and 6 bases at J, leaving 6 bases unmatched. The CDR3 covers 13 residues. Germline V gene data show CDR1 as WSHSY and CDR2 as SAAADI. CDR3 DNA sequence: TGCGCCAGCCGAAGGGACAGGGGCGCTGAAGCTTTCTTT. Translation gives CASRRDRGAEAFF.

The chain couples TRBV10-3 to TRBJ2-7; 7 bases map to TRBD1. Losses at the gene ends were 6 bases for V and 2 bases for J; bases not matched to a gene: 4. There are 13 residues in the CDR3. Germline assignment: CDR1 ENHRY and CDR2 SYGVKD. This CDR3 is CAISRDSPYEQYF. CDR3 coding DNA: TGTGCCATCAGCCGGGACAGCCCCTACGAGCAGTACTTC.

CDR3 nucleotide sequence: TGTGCCAGCAGCTTAGTAGGGGGGGACAATGAGCAGTTCTTC. It encodes CASSLVGGDNEQFF. The chain combines TRBV11-2 with TRBJ2-1; weak D call: TRBD2 (7 bases). This CDR3 comprises 14 residues. Deletions cut 1 base from V and 5 bases from J, with 9 bases between. From germline, CDR1 is SGHAT and CDR2 FQNNGV. The variable domain in full, completed from reference TRBV11-2 and TRBJ2-1, reads EAGVAQSPRYKIIEKRQSVAFWCNPISGHATLYWYQQILGQGPKLLIQFQNNGVVDDSQLPKDRFSAERLKGVDSTLKIQPAKLEDSAVYLCASSLVGGDNEQFFGPGTRLTVL.

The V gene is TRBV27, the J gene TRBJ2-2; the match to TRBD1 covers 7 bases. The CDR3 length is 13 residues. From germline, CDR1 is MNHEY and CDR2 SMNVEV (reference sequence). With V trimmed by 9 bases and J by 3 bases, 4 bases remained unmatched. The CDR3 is CARGGGDTGELFF. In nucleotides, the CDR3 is TGTGCCAGAGGGGGCGGAGACACCGGGGAGCTGTTTTTT.

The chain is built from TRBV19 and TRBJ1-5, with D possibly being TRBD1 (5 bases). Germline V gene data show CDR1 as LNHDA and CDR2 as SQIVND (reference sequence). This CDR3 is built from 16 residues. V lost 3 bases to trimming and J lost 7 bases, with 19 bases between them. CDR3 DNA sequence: TGTGCCAGTAGTATGCCGTCAAAAGGGGCGCGGCAGCCCCAGCATTTT. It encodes CASSMPSKGARQPQHF.

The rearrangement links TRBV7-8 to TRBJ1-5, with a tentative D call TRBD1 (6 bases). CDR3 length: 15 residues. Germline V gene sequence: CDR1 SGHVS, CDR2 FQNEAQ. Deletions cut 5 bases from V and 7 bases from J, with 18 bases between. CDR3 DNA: TGTGCCAGCAGCCCCATCGCGGCAGGGGAACAGCCCCAGCATTTT. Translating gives CASSPIAAGEQPQHF.

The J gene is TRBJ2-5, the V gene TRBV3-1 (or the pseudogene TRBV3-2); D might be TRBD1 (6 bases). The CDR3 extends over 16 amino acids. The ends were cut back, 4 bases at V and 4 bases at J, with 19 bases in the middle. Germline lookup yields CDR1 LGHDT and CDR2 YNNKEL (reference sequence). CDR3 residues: CASSLHTGRGTETQYF. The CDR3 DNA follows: TGTGCCAGCAGCCTGCACACAGGGAGAGGCACAGAGACCCAGTACTTC.

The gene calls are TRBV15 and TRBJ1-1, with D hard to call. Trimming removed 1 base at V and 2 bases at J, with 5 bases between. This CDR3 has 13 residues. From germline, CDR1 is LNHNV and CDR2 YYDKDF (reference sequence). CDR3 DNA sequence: TGTGCCACCAGCAGAGCACAAAACACTGAAGCTTTCTTT. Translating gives CATSRAQNTEAFF.

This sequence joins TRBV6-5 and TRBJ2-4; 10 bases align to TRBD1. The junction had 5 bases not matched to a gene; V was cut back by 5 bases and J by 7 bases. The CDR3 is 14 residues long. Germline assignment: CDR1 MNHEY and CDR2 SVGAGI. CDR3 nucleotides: TGTGCCAGCAGTCGACAGGGGGCGGGGAACATTCAGTACTTC. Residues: CASSRQGAGNIQYF.

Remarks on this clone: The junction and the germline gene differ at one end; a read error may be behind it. The CDR3 loop reads CASSPGGISNNGYTF. The CDR3 coding sequence is TGTGCCAGCAGCCCGGGCGGGATCTCTAACAATGGCTACACCTTC. The V call is TRBV7-3, the J call TRBJ1-2; D gene ambiguous. This CDR3 is built from 15 residues. Germline assignment: CDR1 SGHTA and CDR2 FQGTGA. Filled out from reference TRBV7-3 and TRBJ1-2, the complete variable domain reads GAGVSQTPSNKVTEKGKYVELRCDPISGHTALYWYRQSLGQGPEFLIYFQGTGAADDSGLPNDRFFAVRPEGSVSTLKIQRTERGDSAVYLCASSPGGISNNGYTFGSGTRLTVV.

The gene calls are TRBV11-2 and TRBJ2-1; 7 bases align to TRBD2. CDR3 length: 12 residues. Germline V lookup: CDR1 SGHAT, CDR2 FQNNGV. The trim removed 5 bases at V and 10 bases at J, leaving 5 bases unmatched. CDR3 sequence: CASSLSGWEQFF. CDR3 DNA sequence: TGTGCCAGCAGCCTTAGCGGGTGGGAGCAGTTCTTC.

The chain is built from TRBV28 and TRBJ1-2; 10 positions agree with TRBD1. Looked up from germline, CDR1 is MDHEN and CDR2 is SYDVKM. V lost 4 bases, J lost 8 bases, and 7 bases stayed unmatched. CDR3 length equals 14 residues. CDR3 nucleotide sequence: TGTGCCAGCAGTTCCCAAGGACAGGGGGGAGGCTACACCTTC. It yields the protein CASSSQGQGGGYTF.

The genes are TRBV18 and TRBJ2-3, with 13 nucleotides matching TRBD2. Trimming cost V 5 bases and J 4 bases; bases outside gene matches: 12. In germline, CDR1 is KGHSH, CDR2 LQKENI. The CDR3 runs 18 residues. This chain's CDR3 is CASSKYLGTSGTPDTQYF. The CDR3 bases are TGTGCCAGCTCAAAATATTTAGGGACTAGCGGGACTCCAGATACGCAGTATTTT.

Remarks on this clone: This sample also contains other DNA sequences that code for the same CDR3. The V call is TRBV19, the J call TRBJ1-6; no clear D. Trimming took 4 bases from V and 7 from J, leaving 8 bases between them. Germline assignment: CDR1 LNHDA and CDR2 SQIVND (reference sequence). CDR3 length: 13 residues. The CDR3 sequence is CASSTTGNSPLHF. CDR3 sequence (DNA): TGTGCCAGTAGTACTACGGGAAATTCACCCCTCCACTTT.

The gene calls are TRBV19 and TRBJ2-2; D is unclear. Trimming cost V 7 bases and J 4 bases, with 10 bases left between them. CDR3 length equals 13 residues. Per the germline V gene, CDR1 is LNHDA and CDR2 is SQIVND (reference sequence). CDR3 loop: CASTGLTTGELFF. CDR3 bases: TGTGCCAGTACTGGGCTGACCACCGGGGAGCTGTTTTTT.

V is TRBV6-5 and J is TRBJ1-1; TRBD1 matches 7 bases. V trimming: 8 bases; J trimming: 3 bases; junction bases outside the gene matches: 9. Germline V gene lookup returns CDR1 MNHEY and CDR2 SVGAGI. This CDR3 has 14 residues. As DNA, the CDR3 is TGTGCCAGCGGGAGACCGGGACAGTACACTGAAGCTTTCTTT. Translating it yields CASGRPGQYTEAFF.